This T cell receptor (beta chain) stems from a study of OX40 agonist ivuxolimab in advanced cancers. Study-wide context: It was ivuxolimab, an agonistic anti-OX40 (CD134) antibody, that patients were treated with. With a range of 23 to 79, age averaged approximately 64 years, and 65% to 85% were male. Study results and caveats: Low levels of normalized T-cell clonal expansion also appeared in some nonresponders.

The germline CDR1 and CDR2 sequences are SEHNR and FQNEAQ (reference sequence). The CDR3 contains 18 residues. J gave up 3 bases and V 0 bases, and 10 bases lay outside the gene matches. About this clone: Its antigen remains unknown.

Only in-frame clones appear in the TCRdb table, and some are missing; sequencing was by immunoSEQ multiplex PCR. Of 30,000 to 45,000 clones listed, roughly 77% are singletons. Sampling times: baseline, cycle 4 day 1, cycle 7 day 1. The material sequenced was CD4+ or CD8+ T cells sorted from blood, taken in a trial of the OX40 agonist ivuxolimab. This chain uses TRBV7-9 with TRBJ2-7; 11 nucleotides align to TRBD2. The clonotype comes from an adult with an advanced solid tumor such as melanoma, head and neck, liver or kidney cancer. CDR3 amino acids: CASSLAVRLAGGIYEQYF. For the CDR3, the DNA is TGTGCCAGCAGCTTAGCGGTCCGTCTAGCGGGAGGTATCTACGAGCAGTACTTC. Full variable domain (outside the CDR3, taken from reference TRBV7-9 and TRBJ2-7): DTGVSQNPRHKITKRGQNVTFRCDPISEHNRLYWYRQTLGQGPEFLTYFQNEAQLEKSRLLSDRFSAERPKGSFSTLEIQRTEQGDSAMYLCASSLAVRLAGGIYEQYFGPGTRLTVT.